The 14 T cell receptor beta chains presented below share a single source sample, sequenced in a study of tumor and adjacent non-tumor tissue in lung cancer. RNA was extracted from bulk tissue without any cell sorting. Distant lung tissue was collected more than 3 cm away from the tumor edge. Three rounds of nested PCR, following a modified ARM-PCR protocol, produced the TCRbeta library. MiXCR, run by TCRdb on the multiplex PCR reads, gives a single entry per CDR3 protein. The sample lists 65,000 to 75,000 distinct CDR3 sequences; roughly three quarters were seen once. The sample consisted of distant non-tumor lung tissue. Receptors originate from a man between 60 and 70 years old with non-small cell lung cancer.

To note about this clonotype: Since the CDR3 does not end with the conserved phenylalanine or tryptophan, this likely comes from a read error. The chain's CDR3 is CNARDLGRLRQPQYS. The CDR3 coding sequence is TGCAATGCTAGAGATCTTGGCAGACTCAGGCAGCCCCAGTATTCT. The V gene is TRBV20-1, the J gene TRBJ1-5; D gene uncertain. Near its end, the DNA agrees better with TRBJ2-3, so the J call may be wrong. Germline V gene sequence: CDR1 DFQATT, CDR2 SNEGSKA (reference sequence). This CDR3 contains 15 residues.

This clonotype occurred once. At one boundary the junction diverges from the germline segment, which might be a read error. The chain has TRBV11-2 and TRBJ2-7; possible D gene TRBD2, 6 bases. This CDR3 is 16 amino acids long. From germline, CDR1 is SGHAT and CDR2 FQNNGV. The CDR3 sequence: CAGSLADTPRAYEQYF. CDR3 sequence (DNA): TGTGCCGGCAGCTTAGCGGACACACCCCGGGCCTACGAGCAGTACTTC.

The chain joins TRBV12-3 or TRBV12-4 to TRBJ1-6, with TRBD1 as a possible D gene (5 bases). The V and J ends lost 10 bases and 4 bases respectively, with 20 bases between them. This CDR3 spans 16 amino acids. In nucleotides, the CDR3 is TGTGCCAACAGGCCCGGGGCAGGGTTTTATAATTCACCCCTCCACTTT. It yields the protein CANRPGAGFYNSPLHF.

Note on this clonotype: The junction and the germline gene differ at one end; a read error may be behind it. The V gene is TRBV28, the J gene TRBJ2-2; TRBD2 matches at 8 bases. The CDR3 is made up of 16 amino acids. CDR1 is MDHEN and CDR2 is SYDVKM in the germline V gene. The CDR3 region has the DNA TGTGTCAGTGCCGACGGACTAGCTCGGAACACCTGGGAGCTGTTTTTT. It encodes CVSADGLARNTWELFF.

This clonotype showed up many times. This rearrangement joins TRBV6-6 to TRBJ2-3; 7 bases fit TRBD2. Germline assignment: CDR1 MNHNY and CDR2 SVGAGI (reference sequence). The junction had 17 bases not matched to a gene; V was cut back by 6 bases and J by 2 bases. The CDR3 extends over 18 amino acids. CDR3 loop: CASSRTSPSGITTDTQYF. The CDR3 DNA reads TGTGCCAGCAGCCGAACCAGCCCGAGCGGGATCACCACAGATACGCAGTATTTT.

Worth noting for this clonotype: At one end the junction does not follow the germline gene, possibly because of a read error. The V gene is TRBV11-1, the J gene TRBJ2-3, with 9 nucleotides matching TRBD1. Germline V CDR1 and CDR2: SGHAT, FQDESV (reference sequence). The CDR3 has 15 residues. This CDR3 reads CTSSPGTGFTDMQYF. CDR3 bases: TGTACCAGCAGTCCCGGGACAGGGTTCACAGATATGCAGTACTTT.

Concerning this clonotype: A junction boundary mismatches the germline segment, possibly from a read error. The chain uses TRBV6-1 and TRBJ2-5; 10 nucleotides align to TRBD2. The V gene's germline CDR1 is MNHNS and CDR2 SASEGT. The length of the CDR3 is 14 residues. In nucleotides, the CDR3 is TGTGCCACCTCCCCGGCTAGCGGGAGAGAGACCCAATACTTC. This encodes CATSPASGRETQYF.

This clonotype occurred many times. The chain uses TRBV28 and TRBJ1-1; D is undetermined. V was cut by 6 bases and J by 4 bases, with 15 bases left in between. CDR3 size: 14 residues. Germline CDR1 reads MDHEN; CDR2 reads SYDVKM. The CDR3 protein is CASRVSGSSTEAFF. Written as DNA, the CDR3 is TGTGCCAGCAGGGTTTCGGGTTCTAGCACTGAAGCTTTCTTT.

To note about this clonotype: At one end, the junction sequence differs from germline, possibly due to a read error. This sequence joins TRBV28 and TRBJ2-1, with TRBD2 as a possible D gene (5 bases). This CDR3 contains 13 residues. Germline CDR1 is MDHEN and CDR2 is SYDVKM. As DNA, the CDR3 is TGCGCCAGCAGTCGGCTAGCCAGAGGTGAGCAGTTCTTC. Its translation is CASSRLARGEQFF.

Many counts were recorded for this clonotype. The chain employs TRBV28 and TRBJ1-2; D may be TRBD1 (5 bases). CDR3 length: 13 amino acids. Germline CDR1 and CDR2: MDHEN and SYDVKM. V was shortened by 3 bases and J by 8 bases, with 13 bases between the two germline ends. The CDR3 loop reads CASSFSRTIGYTF. The DNA for the CDR3 is TGTGCCAGCAGTTTCTCCAGGACAATCGGCTACACCTTC.

About this clonotype itself: One end of the junction fails to match germline, which may point to a read error. The chain combines TRBV5-4 with TRBJ1-1, with 7 positions matching TRBD1. This CDR3 is built from 13 residues. Germline lookup yields CDR1 SGHNT and CDR2 YYREEE (reference sequence). CDR3 residues: CGSGGQMNTEAFF. The CDR3 nucleotides are TGTGGCAGCGGGGGACAGATGAACACTGAAGCTTTCTTT.

As for this clonotype: Since no conserved phenylalanine or tryptophan closes the CDR3, a read error is the likely cause. The DNA is left out, because the CDR3 cannot be placed on it with certainty; the CDR3 is given as TCRdb lists it. The CDR3 loop reads CTSSTGLDYEQYL. This chain links TRBV7-8 with TRBJ2-7; the table's D call of TRBD2 was not tested on the DNA. Germline CDR1 reads SGHVS; CDR2 reads FQNEAQ. The CDR3 region is 13 residues in length, termini included.

Points on this clonotype: At one of its ends the junction is not consistent with the germline gene, which may arise from a read error. The chain has TRBV11-3 and TRBJ2-3; D might be TRBD2 (6 bases). From germline, CDR1 is SGHNT and CDR2 YENEEA. The CDR3 consists of 16 residues. In DNA form, the CDR3 reads TGTGCCAGCAGCTTCGGGGGAACATCTAACATAGGTACGCAATATTTT. It is translated as CASSFGGTSNIGTQYF. Together with reference TRBV11-3 and TRBJ2-3, the CDR3 gives the full variable domain: EAGVVQSPRYKIIEKKQPVAFWCNPISGHNTLYWYLQNLGQGPELLIRYENEEAVDDSQLPKDRFSAERLKGVDSTLKIQPAELGDSAVYLCASSFGGTSNIGTQYFGPGTRLTVL.

Of note for this clonotype: This CDR3 is missing its conserved last phenylalanine or tryptophan, likely due to a read error. The chain carries TRBV28 and TRBJ2-3; D possibly corresponds to TRBD2 (6 bases). This CDR3 contains 16 residues. Germline assignment: CDR1 MDHEN and CDR2 SYDVKM. Trimming took off 0 bases at V and 5 bases at J, with 15 bases between the two ends. This chain's CDR3 is CASSLWEGIVIDTQYS. DNA for the CDR3: TGTGCCAGCAGTTTATGGGAGGGGATTGTTATAGATACGCAGTATTCT.